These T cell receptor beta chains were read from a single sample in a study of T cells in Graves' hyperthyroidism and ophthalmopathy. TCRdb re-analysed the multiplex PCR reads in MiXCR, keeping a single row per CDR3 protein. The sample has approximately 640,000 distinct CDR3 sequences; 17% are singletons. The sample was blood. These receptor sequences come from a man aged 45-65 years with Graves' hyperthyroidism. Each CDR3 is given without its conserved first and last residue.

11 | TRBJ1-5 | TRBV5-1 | ASSSTLGQPHH
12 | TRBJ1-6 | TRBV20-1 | SAMTGLNNSPLH
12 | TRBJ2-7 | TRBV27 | ASSPLGEGYERY
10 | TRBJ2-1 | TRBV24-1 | ATSDPVREQF
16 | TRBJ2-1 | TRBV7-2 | ASSLPRGAGGPYNEQF
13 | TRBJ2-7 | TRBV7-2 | ASSITPGTQYEQY
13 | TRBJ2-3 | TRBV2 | ASNRRERFTDTQY
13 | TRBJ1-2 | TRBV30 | AWSYYDRSTDGYT
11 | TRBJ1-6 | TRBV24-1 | ATRGVINSPLH
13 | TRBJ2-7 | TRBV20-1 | SALGTSGSSYEQY
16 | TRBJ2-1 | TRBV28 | ASSLYLAGVMGYNEQF
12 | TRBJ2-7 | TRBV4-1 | ASSQPNRGYEQY
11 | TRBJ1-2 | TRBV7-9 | ATLDRINYGYT
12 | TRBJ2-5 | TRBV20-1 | SAWRGQTQETQY
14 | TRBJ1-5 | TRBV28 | ASSKQPSYSNQPQH
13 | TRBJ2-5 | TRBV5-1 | ASSLTGGLQETQY
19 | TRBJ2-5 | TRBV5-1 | ASSSEGFRYNSPGRQETQY
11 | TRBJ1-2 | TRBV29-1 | SVRTGSNYGYT
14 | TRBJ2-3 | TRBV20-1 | SARDLEGTLTDTQY
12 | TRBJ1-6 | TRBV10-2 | ASTRQTYNSPLH
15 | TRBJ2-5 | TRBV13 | ASSPGWLAGRQETQY
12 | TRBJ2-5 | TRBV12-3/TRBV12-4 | ASSFFLYQETQY
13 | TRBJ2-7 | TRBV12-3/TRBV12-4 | ASSLGRLTSYEQY
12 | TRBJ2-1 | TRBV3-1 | ASSHAPGGDEQF
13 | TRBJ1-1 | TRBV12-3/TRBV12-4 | ASSARGTANTEAF
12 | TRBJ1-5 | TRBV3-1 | ASSHAGGSQPQH
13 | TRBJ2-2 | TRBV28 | ASSLQAWNTGELF
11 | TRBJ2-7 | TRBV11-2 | ASSPQRGGEQY
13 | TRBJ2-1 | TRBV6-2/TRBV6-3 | ASSLRDSTINEQF
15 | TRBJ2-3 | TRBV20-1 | SARSFAGAVGTDTQY
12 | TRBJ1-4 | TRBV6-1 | ASREDSTNEKLF
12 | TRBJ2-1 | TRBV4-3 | ASSQQTGGDEQF
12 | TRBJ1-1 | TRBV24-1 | ATSDSTGYTEAF
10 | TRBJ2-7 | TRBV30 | AWRQGIGEQY
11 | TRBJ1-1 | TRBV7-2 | ASSLYLSTEAF
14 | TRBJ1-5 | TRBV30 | AWSSEVLSGNQPQH
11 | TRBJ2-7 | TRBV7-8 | ASSTSTGYEQY
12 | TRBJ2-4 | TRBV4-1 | ASTTVGAKNIQY
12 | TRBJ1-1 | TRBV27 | ASSLVWGSGEAF
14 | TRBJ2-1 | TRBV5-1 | ASSSGTGGPYNEQF
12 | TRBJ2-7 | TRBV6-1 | ASSPSQWAYEQY
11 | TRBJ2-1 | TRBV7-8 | ASSLTGKKEQF
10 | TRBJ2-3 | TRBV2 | ASSAGSDTQY
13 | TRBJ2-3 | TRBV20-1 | SAVLRRASTDTQY
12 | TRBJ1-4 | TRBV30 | AWSEYRGVEKLF
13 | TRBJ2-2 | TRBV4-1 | ASNQLTENTGELF
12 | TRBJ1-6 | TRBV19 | ASSTGGQNSPLH
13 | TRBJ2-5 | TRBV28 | ASSSRTRDGRTQY
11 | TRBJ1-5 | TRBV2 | ASGRLSNQPQH
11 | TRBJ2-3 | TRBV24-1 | ATSVRTSNTQY
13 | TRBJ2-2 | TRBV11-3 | ASSPTQGNTGELF
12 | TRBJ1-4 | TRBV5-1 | ASSFGRAEEKLF
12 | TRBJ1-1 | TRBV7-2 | ASSYTGGFTEAF
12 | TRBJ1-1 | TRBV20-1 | SARDQHLNTEAF
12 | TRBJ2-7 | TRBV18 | ASSQARGSYEQY
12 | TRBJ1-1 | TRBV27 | ASSLGERGPEAF
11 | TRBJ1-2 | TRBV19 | ASSEGRGYGYT